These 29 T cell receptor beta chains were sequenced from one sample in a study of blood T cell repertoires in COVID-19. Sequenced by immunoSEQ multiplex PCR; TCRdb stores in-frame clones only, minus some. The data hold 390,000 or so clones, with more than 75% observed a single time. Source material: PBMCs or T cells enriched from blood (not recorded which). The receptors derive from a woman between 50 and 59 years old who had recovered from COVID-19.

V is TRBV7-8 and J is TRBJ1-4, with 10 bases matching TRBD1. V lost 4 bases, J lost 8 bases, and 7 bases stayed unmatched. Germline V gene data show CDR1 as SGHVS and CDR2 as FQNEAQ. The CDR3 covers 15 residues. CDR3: CASSYPTGGEEKLFF. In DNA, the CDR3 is TGTGCCAGCAGCTACCCGACAGGGGGCGAAGAAAAACTGTTTTTT.

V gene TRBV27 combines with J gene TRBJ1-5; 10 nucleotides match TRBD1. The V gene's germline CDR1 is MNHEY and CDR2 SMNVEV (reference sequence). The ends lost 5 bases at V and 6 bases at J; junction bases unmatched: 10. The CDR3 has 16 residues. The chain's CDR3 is CASSLQGQGSFQPQHF. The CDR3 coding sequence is TGTGCCAGCAGTCTCCAGGGACAGGGGAGCTTTCAGCCCCAGCATTTT.

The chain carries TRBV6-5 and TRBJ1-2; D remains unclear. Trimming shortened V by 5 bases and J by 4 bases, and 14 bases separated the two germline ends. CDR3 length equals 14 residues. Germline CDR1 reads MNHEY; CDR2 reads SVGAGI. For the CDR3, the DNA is TGTGCCAGCAGTCCCCCGGGGAGGACCTATGGCTACACCTTC. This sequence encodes CASSPPGRTYGYTF.

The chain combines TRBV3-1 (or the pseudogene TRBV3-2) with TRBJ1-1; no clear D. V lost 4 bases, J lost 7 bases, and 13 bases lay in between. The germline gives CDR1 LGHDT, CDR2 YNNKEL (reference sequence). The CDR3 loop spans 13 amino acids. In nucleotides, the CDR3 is TGTGCCAGCAGCCCCCGGAAGCGACTTGAAGCTTTCTTT. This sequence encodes CASSPRKRLEAFF.

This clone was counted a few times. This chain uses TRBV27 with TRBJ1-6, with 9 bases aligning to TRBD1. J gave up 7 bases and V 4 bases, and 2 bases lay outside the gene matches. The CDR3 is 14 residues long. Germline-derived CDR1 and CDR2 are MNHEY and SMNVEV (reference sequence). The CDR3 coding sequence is TGTGCCAGCAGTTATGGACAGGGGAATTCACCCCTCCACTTT. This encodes CASSYGQGNSPLHF.

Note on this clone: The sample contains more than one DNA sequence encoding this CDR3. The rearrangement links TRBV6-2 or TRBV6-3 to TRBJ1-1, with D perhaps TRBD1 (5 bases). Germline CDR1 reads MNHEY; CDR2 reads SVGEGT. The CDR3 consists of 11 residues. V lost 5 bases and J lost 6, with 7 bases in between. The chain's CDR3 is CASSQGSEAFF. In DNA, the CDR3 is TGTGCCAGCAGTCAGGGATCTGAAGCTTTCTTT.

The CDR3 spells CASSLIPQRTGELFF. In nucleotides, the CDR3 is TGTGCCAGCAGTTTAATCCCCCAGCGCACCGGGGAGCTGTTTTTT. The chain combines TRBV27 with TRBJ2-2; no firm D call. Trimming removed 2 bases from V and 4 bases from J, with 11 bases in between. In germline, CDR1 is MNHEY, CDR2 SMNVEV (reference sequence). This CDR3 region has 15 residues.

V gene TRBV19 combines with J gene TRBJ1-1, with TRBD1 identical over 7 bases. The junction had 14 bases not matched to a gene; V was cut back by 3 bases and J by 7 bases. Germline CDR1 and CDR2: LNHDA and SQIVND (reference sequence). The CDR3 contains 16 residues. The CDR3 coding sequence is TGTGCCAGTAGTATGGAGGCCTCCGGGACAGAGTTTGAAGCTTTCTTT. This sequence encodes CASSMEASGTEFEAFF. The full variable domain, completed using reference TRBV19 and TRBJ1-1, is DGGITQSPKYLFRKEGQNVTLSCEQNLNHDAMYWYRQDPGQGLRLIYYSQIVNDFQKGDIAEGYSVSREKKESFPLTVTSAQKNPTAFYLCASSMEASGTEFEAFFGQGTRLTVV.

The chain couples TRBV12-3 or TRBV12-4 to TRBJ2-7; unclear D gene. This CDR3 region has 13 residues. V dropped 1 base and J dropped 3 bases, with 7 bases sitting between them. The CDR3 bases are TGTGCCAGCAGTTTAGGCAACAGCTACGAGCAGTACTTC. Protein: CASSLGNSYEQYF.

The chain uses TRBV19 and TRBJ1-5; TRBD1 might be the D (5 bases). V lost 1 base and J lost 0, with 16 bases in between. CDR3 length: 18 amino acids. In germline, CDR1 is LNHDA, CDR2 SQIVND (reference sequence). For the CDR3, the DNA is TGTGCCAGTAGTATAGCGGGTAGGGGTTCCTATAGCAATCAGCCCCAGCATTTT. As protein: CASSIAGRGSYSNQPQHF. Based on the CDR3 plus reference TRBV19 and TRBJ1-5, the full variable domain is DGGITQSPKYLFRKEGQNVTLSCEQNLNHDAMYWYRQDPGQGLRLIYYSQIVNDFQKGDIAEGYSVSREKKESFPLTVTSAQKNPTAFYLCASSIAGRGSYSNQPQHFGDGTRLSIL.

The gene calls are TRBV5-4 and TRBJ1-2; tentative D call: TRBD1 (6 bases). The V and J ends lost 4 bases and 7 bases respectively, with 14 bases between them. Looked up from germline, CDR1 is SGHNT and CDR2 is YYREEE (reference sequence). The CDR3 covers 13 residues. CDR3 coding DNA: TGTGCCAGCAGCACGGACAGTAAGGGTGGCTACACCTTC. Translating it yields CASSTDSKGGYTF.

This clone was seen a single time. The CDR3 DNA reads as TGTGCCAGCAGGTCCCGGACAGGATCACAGCCCCAGCATTTT. Translation: CASRSRTGSQPQHF. This chain links TRBV27 with TRBJ1-5; 7 bases fit TRBD1. With 6 bases clipped from V and 7 bases from J, the junction kept 9 bases outside the gene matches. Germline lookup yields CDR1 MNHEY and CDR2 SMNVEV (reference sequence). The CDR3 is made up of 14 amino acids.

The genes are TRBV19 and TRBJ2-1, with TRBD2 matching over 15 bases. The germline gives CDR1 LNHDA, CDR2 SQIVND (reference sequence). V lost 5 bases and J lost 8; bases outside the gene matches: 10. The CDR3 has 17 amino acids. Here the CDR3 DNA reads TGTGCCAGTAGTCCCGGGACTAGCGGGGGGATTGTCCATGAGCAGTTCTTC. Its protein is CASSPGTSGGIVHEQFF.

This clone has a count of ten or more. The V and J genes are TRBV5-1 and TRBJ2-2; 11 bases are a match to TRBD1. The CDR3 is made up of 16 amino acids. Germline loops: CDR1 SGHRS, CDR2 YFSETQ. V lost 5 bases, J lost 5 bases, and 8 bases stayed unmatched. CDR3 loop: CASRDSGQGDTGELFF. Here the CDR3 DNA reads TGCGCCAGCAGGGATTCGGGACAGGGGGATACCGGGGAGCTGTTTTTT.

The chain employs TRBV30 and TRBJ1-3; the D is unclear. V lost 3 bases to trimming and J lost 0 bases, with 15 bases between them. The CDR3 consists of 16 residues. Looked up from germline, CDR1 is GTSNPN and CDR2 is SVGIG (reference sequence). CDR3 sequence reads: CAWRDWVGYSGNTIYF. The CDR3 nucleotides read TGTGCCTGGAGGGACTGGGTGGGGTACTCTGGAAACACCATATATTTT.

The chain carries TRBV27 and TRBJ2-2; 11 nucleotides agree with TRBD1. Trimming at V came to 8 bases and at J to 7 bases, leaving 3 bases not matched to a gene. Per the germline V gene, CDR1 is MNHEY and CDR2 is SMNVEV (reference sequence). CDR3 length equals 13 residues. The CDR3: CASGQGAVGELFF. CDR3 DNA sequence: TGTGCCAGCGGACAGGGGGCTGTCGGGGAGCTGTTTTTT.

CDR3 DNA: TGCGCCAGCAGGACAGGGGATGCCTACGAGCAGTACTTC. Amino acid sequence: CASRTGDAYEQYF. V and J are TRBV5-1 and TRBJ2-7; 8 bases are shared with TRBD1. The V segment lost 5 bases and the J segment 2 bases; nucleotides outside the gene matches: 3. Germline assignment: CDR1 SGHRS and CDR2 YFSETQ. CDR3 size: 13 residues.

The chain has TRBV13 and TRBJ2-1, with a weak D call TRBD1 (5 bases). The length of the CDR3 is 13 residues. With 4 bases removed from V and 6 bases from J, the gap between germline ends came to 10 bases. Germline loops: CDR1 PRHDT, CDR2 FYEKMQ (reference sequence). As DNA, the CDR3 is TGTGCCAGCAGCTCCAGGGTTAGCAATGAGCAGTTCTTC. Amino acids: CASSSRVSNEQFF.

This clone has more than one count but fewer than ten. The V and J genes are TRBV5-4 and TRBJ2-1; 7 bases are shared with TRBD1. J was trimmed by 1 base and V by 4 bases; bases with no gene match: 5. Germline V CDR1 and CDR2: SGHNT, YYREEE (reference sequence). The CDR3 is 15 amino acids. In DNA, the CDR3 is TGTGCCAGCAGCCTGGGACAGTCATCCTACAATGAGCAGTTCTTC. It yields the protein CASSLGQSSYNEQFF.

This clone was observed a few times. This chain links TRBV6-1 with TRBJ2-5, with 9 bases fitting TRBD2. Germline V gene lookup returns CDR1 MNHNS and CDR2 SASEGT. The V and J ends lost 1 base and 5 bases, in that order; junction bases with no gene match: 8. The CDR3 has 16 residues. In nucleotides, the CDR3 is TGTGCCAGCAGTGAAGGAGCGGGGGGCCCAAGGGAGACCCAGTACTTC. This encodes CASSEGAGGPRETQYF.

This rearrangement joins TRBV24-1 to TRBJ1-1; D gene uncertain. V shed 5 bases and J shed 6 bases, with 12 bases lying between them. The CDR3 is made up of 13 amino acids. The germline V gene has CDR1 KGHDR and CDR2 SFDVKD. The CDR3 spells CATSAGALAEAFF. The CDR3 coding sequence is TGTGCCACCAGTGCTGGTGCCCTAGCTGAAGCTTTCTTT.

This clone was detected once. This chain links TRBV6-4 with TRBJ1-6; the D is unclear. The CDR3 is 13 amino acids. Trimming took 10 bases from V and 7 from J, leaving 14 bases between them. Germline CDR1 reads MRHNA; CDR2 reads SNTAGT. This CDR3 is CATAPQSNSPLHF. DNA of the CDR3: TGTGCCACTGCCCCACAGTCCAATTCACCCCTCCACTTT.

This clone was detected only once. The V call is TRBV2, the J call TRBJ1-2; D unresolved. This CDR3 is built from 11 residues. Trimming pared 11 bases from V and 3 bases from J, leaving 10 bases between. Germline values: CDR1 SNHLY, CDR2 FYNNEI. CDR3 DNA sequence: TGTGCCGGAACAGAAGACTATGGCTACACCTTC. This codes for CAGTEDYGYTF. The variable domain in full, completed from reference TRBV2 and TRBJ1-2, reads EPEVTQTPSHQVTQMGQEVILRCVPISNHLYFYWYRQILGQKVEFLVSFYNNEISEKSEIFDDQFSVERPDGSNFTLKIRSTKLEDSAMYFCAGTEDYGYTFGSGTRLTVV.

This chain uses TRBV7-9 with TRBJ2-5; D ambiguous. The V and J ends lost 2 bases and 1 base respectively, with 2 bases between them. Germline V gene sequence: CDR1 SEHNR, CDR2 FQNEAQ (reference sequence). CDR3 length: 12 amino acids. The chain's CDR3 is CASSLLQETQYF. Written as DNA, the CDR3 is TGTGCCAGCAGCTTACTCCAAGAGACCCAGTACTTC.

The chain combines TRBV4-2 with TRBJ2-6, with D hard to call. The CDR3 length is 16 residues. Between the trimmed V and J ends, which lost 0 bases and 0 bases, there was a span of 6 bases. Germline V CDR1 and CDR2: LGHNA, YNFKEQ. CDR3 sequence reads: CASSQDSSSGANVLTF. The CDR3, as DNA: TGTGCCAGCAGCCAAGATTCGAGCTCTGGGGCCAACGTCCTGACTTTC.

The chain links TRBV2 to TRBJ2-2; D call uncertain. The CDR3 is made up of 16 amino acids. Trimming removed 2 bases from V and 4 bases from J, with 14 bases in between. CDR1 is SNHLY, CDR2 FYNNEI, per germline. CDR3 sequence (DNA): TGTGCCAGCAGTGAAAGTTGGCTCCTTGCCACCGGGGAGCTGTTTTTT. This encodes CASSESWLLATGELFF.

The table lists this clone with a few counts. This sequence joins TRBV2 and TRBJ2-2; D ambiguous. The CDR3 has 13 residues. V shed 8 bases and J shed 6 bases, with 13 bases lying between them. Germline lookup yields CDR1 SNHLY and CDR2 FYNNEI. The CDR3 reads CASCVRNAGELFF. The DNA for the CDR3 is TGTGCCAGCTGTGTCAGAAACGCCGGGGAGCTGTTTTTT.

CDR3 in amino acids: CASSSTGDGYTF. For the CDR3, the DNA is TGCGCCAGCAGTTCGACAGGGGATGGCTACACCTTC. V gene TRBV5-1 combines with J gene TRBJ1-2, with TRBD1 identical over 8 bases. The CDR3 extends over 12 amino acids. CDR1 SGHRS and CDR2 YFSETQ come from the germline V gene. Germline trimming cut 5 bases from V and 6 bases from J; bases unmatched to any gene: 3.

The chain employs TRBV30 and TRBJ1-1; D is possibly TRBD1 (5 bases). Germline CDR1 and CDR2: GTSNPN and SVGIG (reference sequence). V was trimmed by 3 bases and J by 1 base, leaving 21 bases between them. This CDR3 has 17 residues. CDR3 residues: CAWSYLTGHNSNTEAFF. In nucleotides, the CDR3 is TGTGCCTGGAGCTATTTAACAGGCCACAACTCGAACACTGAAGCTTTCTTT.